The 25 T cell receptor beta chains below were found in one sample sequenced in a study of cytomegalovirus exposure and HLA in healthy donors. The PCR employed 60 Vbeta primers together with 13 Jbeta primers. Using immunoSEQ multiplex PCR, the repertoire was profiled, and TCRdb retains in-frame clones only, with some absent. The sample lists around 150,000 clones; over 60% were seen once. The sequencing input was PBMCs. The receptor source for this set is a male donor in good health and CMV-seronegative.

The CDR3 DNA is TGTGCCAGCAGCCCACGTTCAGGCTCTGGAAACACCATATATTTT. Translated, it gives CASSPRSGSGNTIYF. V usage is TRBV7-2 and J usage is TRBJ1-3; D uncertain. Trimming left V 5 bases short and J 0 bases short, with 11 bases between. Germline V gene lookup returns CDR1 SGHTA and CDR2 FQGNSA. The CDR3 contains 15 residues.

The V call is TRBV14, the J call TRBJ2-5, with TRBD2 matching 14 bases. With the DNA end fitting TRBJ2-7 better, the J assignment may be wrong. The CDR3 contains 17 residues. Germline-derived CDR1 and CDR2 are SGHDN and FVKESK. The CDR3 DNA is TGTGCCAGCAGCCAAGGGGGGACTAGCGGGAGTGTCTACGAGCAGTACTTC. Translated: CASSQGGTSGSVYEQYF.

This clone has more than one count but fewer than ten. The rearrangement links TRBV6-1 to TRBJ2-2; D perhaps matches TRBD2 (5 bases). Per the germline V gene, CDR1 is MNHNS and CDR2 is SASEGT. This CDR3 spans 16 amino acids. V was pared by 4 bases and J by 3 bases, with 15 bases between. The CDR3 is CASSGATRDYTGELFF. The CDR3, as DNA: TGTGCCAGCAGTGGGGCCACTCGGGATTACACCGGGGAGCTGTTTTTT.

This clone was seen a handful of times. The V and J genes are TRBV4-1 and TRBJ2-7; D might be TRBD2 (5 bases). Germline CDR1 is MGHRA and CDR2 is YSYEKL. Trimming took 0 bases from V and 3 from J, leaving 12 bases between them. CDR3 length equals 15 residues. As DNA, the CDR3 is TGCGCCAGCAGCCAAGATGAGGGCCGAGGCTACGAGCAGTACTTC. Residues: CASSQDEGRGYEQYF.

The chain links TRBV27 to TRBJ2-3; D is possibly TRBD2 (5 bases). The CDR3 sequence is 14 residues long. Germline CDR1 is MNHEY and CDR2 is SMNVEV (reference sequence). With 5 bases removed from V and 6 bases from J, the gap between germline ends came to 15 bases. In nucleotides, the CDR3 is TGTGCCAGCAGTCCCACGAGGTCGGGGGATACGCAGTATTTT. Its protein product is CASSPTRSGDTQYF.

The chain is built from TRBV29-1 and TRBJ2-1; 10 bases match TRBD1. The V and J ends lost 0 bases and 7 bases, in that order; junction bases with no gene match: 6. CDR3 length: 15 residues. CDR1 SQVTM and CDR2 ANQGSEA come from the germline V gene. This chain's CDR3 is CSVEDKDRGDNEQFF. The DNA for the CDR3 is TGCAGCGTTGAAGATAAGGACAGGGGGGATAATGAGCAGTTCTTC.

CDR3: CASTTTNEKLFF. CDR3 sequence (DNA): TGTGCCAGCACCACAACTAATGAAAAACTGTTTTTT. The J gene is TRBJ1-4, the V gene TRBV28; no reliable D call. The length of the CDR3 is 12 residues. Trimming stripped 7 bases from V and 0 bases from J, with 3 bases between. Germline V gives CDR1 MDHEN, CDR2 SYDVKM. The full variable domain, in which reference TRBV28 and TRBJ1-4 provide the parts outside the CDR3, is DVKVTQSSRYLVKRTGEKVFLECVQDMDHENMFWYRQDPGLGLRLIYFSYDVKMKEKGDIPEGYSVSREKKERFSLILESASTNQTSMYLCASTTTNEKLFFGSGTQLSVL.

The CDR3 protein is CASSVAEGRVEGYTF. The DNA of the CDR3 is TGTGCCAGCAGCGTAGCAGAGGGCCGGGTTGAAGGCTACACCTTC. The rearrangement links TRBV9 to TRBJ1-2, with D uncertain. Deletions cut 0 bases from V and 8 bases from J, with 17 bases between. CDR1 and CDR2 from the germline V gene are SGDLS and YYNGEE. CDR3 size: 15 residues.

The CDR3 DNA sequence: TGCAGCGCCGGGACAGGGCCAAACACTGAAGCTTTCTTT. Its translation: CSAGTGPNTEAFF. The J gene is TRBJ1-1, the V gene TRBV29-1; 9 bases are a match to TRBD1. The CDR3 has 13 amino acids. J was trimmed by 2 bases and V by 7 bases; bases with no gene match: 5. Germline V gene sequence: CDR1 SQVTM, CDR2 ANQGSEA.

The chain is built from TRBV18 and TRBJ2-5; tentative D call: TRBD2 (5 bases). The CDR3 consists of 15 residues. V gave up 2 bases and J gave up 5 bases, with 15 bases separating them. Germline V gene lookup returns CDR1 KGHSH and CDR2 LQKENI. CDR3 residues: CASSPLGLARETQYF. In DNA, the CDR3 is TGTGCCAGCTCACCATTAGGGCTAGCCCGGGAGACCCAGTACTTC.

V usage is TRBV28 and J usage is TRBJ1-6; tentatively, D is TRBD1 (5 bases). Germline V gene sequence: CDR1 MDHEN, CDR2 SYDVKM. This CDR3 region has 15 residues. Trimming removed 3 bases at V and 6 bases at J, with 12 bases between. The CDR3 coding sequence is TGTGCCAGCAGTTTTCCCGGGCAGGGTAATTCACCCCTCCACTTT. This sequence encodes CASSFPGQGNSPLHF. Filled out from reference TRBV28 and TRBJ1-6, the complete variable domain reads DVKVTQSSRYLVKRTGEKVFLECVQDMDHENMFWYRQDPGLGLRLIYFSYDVKMKEKGDIPEGYSVSREKKERFSLILESASTNQTSMYLCASSFPGQGNSPLHFGNGTRLTVT.

The chain recombines TRBV27 with TRBJ1-1, with 10 bases that match TRBD1. CDR3 length: 17 residues. The V gene's germline CDR1 is MNHEY and CDR2 SMNVEV (reference sequence). The V segment lost 4 bases and the J segment 1 base; nucleotides outside the gene matches: 9. In DNA form, the CDR3 reads TGTGCCAGCAGTTGGCTTCCCGGGACAGGGGAGAACACTGAAGCTTTCTTT. Translating it yields CASSWLPGTGENTEAFF.

V is TRBV9 and J is TRBJ2-5, with TRBD2 as a possible D gene (6 bases). This CDR3 contains 15 residues. The V end lost 0 bases, the J end lost 5 bases, and 14 bases lay between the germline ends. CDR1 is SGDLS, CDR2 YYNGEE, per germline. The CDR3 sequence is CASSVDGGGTETQYF. CDR3 DNA sequence: TGTGCCAGCAGCGTAGACGGCGGAGGGACCGAGACCCAGTACTTC.

V and J are TRBV25-1 and TRBJ2-6, with TRBD1 matching 8 bases. V was pared by 8 bases and J by 0 bases, with 6 bases of the junction left unmatched. Germline V lookup: CDR1 MGHDK, CDR2 SYGVNS. The CDR3 runs to 16 residues. CDR3 residues: CASGDRLDSGANVLTF. The DNA for the CDR3 is TGTGCCAGCGGGGACAGGTTGGACTCTGGGGCCAACGTCCTGACTTTC.

V usage is TRBV7-2 and J usage is TRBJ2-3, with 9 bases identical to TRBD2. The ends lost 7 bases at V and 3 bases at J; junction bases unmatched: 11. There are 16 residues in the CDR3. Per germline, CDR1 SGHTA and CDR2 FQGNSA. CDR3 residues: CASTPGLAGGTDTQYF. DNA of the CDR3: TGTGCCAGCACCCCGGGACTAGCCGGGGGGACAGATACGCAGTATTTT. Combining the CDR3 with reference TRBV7-2 and TRBJ2-3 gives the whole variable domain GAGVSQSPSNKVTEKGKDVELRCDPISGHTALYWYRQSLGQGLEFLIYFQGNSAPDKSGLPSDRFSAERTGGSVSTLTIQRTQQEDSAVYLCASTPGLAGGTDTQYFGPGTRLTVL.

The chain links TRBV5-8 to TRBJ2-3; 11 nucleotides match TRBD2. After removal of 3 bases from V and 1 base from J, the junction contained 1 base not matched to a gene. Per germline, CDR1 SGHTS and CDR2 YDEGEE. The CDR3 spans 15 residues. The CDR3 DNA follows: TGTGCCAGCAGCTGGGGACTAGCGGGCACAGATACGCAGTATTTT. This sequence encodes CASSWGLAGTDTQYF. Variable domain in full (rest from reference TRBV5-8 and TRBJ2-3): EAGVTQSPTHLIKTRGQQATLRCSPISGHTSVYWYQQALGLGLQFLLWYDEGEERNRGNFPPRFSGRQFPNYSSELNVNALELEDSALYLCASSWGLAGTDTQYFGPGTRLTVL.

The rearrangement uses TRBV9 and TRBJ2-2; 8 bases agree with TRBD2. This CDR3 spans 15 amino acids. Germline V lookup: CDR1 SGDLS, CDR2 YYNGEE. Losses at the gene ends were 0 bases for V and 4 bases for J; bases not matched to a gene: 2. The CDR3: CASSVAGGVTGELFF. The CDR3, as DNA: TGTGCCAGCAGCGTAGCGGGAGGGGTCACCGGGGAGCTGTTTTTT.

The V and J genes are TRBV5-1 and TRBJ2-7; 9 positions match TRBD2. Germline V gene sequence: CDR1 SGHRS, CDR2 YFSETQ. The CDR3 runs 16 residues. J was trimmed by 0 bases and V by 3 bases; bases with no gene match: 7. The CDR3 spells CASSWVAGAPSYEQYF. As DNA, the CDR3 is TGCGCCAGCAGCTGGGTAGCGGGAGCCCCCTCCTACGAGCAGTACTTC.

There are a few counts of this clone. This chain joins TRBV5-1 and TRBJ1-5; possibly TRBD1 for D (6 bases). Trimming shortened V by 4 bases and J by 0 bases, and 14 bases separated the two germline ends. The CDR3 loop spans 16 amino acids. The germline V gene encodes CDR1 SGHRS and CDR2 YFSETQ. This CDR3 reads CASSPGAVNSNQPQHF. CDR3 coding DNA: TGCGCCAGCAGCCCAGGGGCGGTCAATAGCAATCAGCCCCAGCATTTT.

This clone was counted once. The V gene is TRBV6-5, the J gene TRBJ2-7; perhaps TRBD1 as D (6 bases). CDR1 and CDR2 (germline): MNHEY, SVGAGI. Trimming took off 2 bases at V and 2 bases at J, with 16 bases between the two ends. This CDR3 region has 16 residues. The CDR3: CASSYGPLRGAYEQYF. In DNA, the CDR3 is TGTGCCAGCAGTTACGGGCCCCTCAGGGGCGCCTACGAGCAGTACTTC.

This chain uses TRBV28 with TRBJ2-2; maybe TRBD2 (6 bases). From germline, CDR1 is MDHEN and CDR2 SYDVKM. The CDR3 is 14 amino acids. The V end was cut by 7 bases, the J end by 1 base, with 10 bases between. The CDR3 spells CASTPRGNTGELFF. In DNA, the CDR3 is TGTGCCAGCACTCCGCGGGGGAACACCGGGGAGCTGTTTTTT.

The CDR3 reads CSATPGTDHYEQYF. In nucleotides, the CDR3 is TGCAGCGCGACCCCCGGGACAGATCACTACGAGCAGTACTTC. The chain links TRBV29-1 to TRBJ2-7; 7 bases map to TRBD1. CDR3 size: 14 residues. V lost 7 bases, J lost 3 bases, and 12 bases stayed unmatched. Germline V gene lookup returns CDR1 SQVTM and CDR2 ANQGSEA.

The chain carries TRBV27 and TRBJ1-6; 10 nucleotides align to TRBD1. The CDR3 contains 17 residues. CDR1 and CDR2 (germline): MNHEY, SMNVEV (reference sequence). The junction had 7 bases not matched to a gene; V was cut back by 4 bases and J by 4 bases. The CDR3 loop is CASSSLTGGAYNSPLHF. In DNA, the CDR3 is TGTGCCAGCAGTTCACTGACAGGGGGCGCATATAATTCACCCCTCCACTTT.

The chain uses TRBV7-9 and TRBJ2-1, with D possibly TRBD1 on 5 matching bases. The CDR3 contains 13 residues. The germline V and J ends were trimmed by 8 bases and 6 bases, with 14 bases remaining between them. Germline CDR1 and CDR2: SEHNR and FQNEAQ (reference sequence). CDR3 nucleotides: TGTGCCAGCTTAAGGCAGGGAAGCAATGAGCAGTTCTTC. Translating gives CASLRQGSNEQFF.

The rearrangement links TRBV5-5 to TRBJ2-4, with D possibly TRBD2 on 6 matching bases. Trimming shortened V by 4 bases and J by 5 bases, and 28 bases separated the two germline ends. Per germline, CDR1 SGHKS and CDR2 YYEKEE (reference sequence). This CDR3 has 19 residues. CDR3: CASSRWGDAVEGLQNIQYF. The CDR3 DNA is TGTGCCAGCAGCCGCTGGGGGGACGCGGTAGAGGGTCTTCAAAACATTCAGTACTTC. The variable domain in full, with the rest retrieved from reference TRBV5-5 and TRBJ2-4, is DAGVTQSPTHLIKTRGQQVTLRCSPISGHKSVSWYQQVLGQGPQFIFQYYEKEERGRGNFPDRFSARQFPNYSSELNVNALLLGDSALYLCASSRWGDAVEGLQNIQYFGAGTRLSVL.